A single T cell receptor beta chain is shown here with its context. This CDR3 region has 15 residues. V was clipped by 1 base and J by 0 bases, with 4 bases between them. The germline V gene has CDR1 LGHNA and CDR2 YSLEER. This specimen comes from a study of cytomegalovirus exposure and HLA in healthy donors. It was with 60 Vbeta and 13 Jbeta primers that the PCR ran. Assay: immunoSEQ multiplex PCR; the TCRdb copy retains only in-frame clones and omits some. The sample data list 93,000 or so clones. This receptor was identified in a man in his forties or fifties in good health and CMV-seronegative. Sequencing was done on a sample of PBMCs. V and J are TRBV4-3 and TRBJ1-6, with D uncertain. As DNA, the CDR3 is TGCGCCAGCAGCCAAGTCCTCTCCTATAATTCACCCCTCCACTTT. It yields the protein CASSQVLSYNSPLHF.